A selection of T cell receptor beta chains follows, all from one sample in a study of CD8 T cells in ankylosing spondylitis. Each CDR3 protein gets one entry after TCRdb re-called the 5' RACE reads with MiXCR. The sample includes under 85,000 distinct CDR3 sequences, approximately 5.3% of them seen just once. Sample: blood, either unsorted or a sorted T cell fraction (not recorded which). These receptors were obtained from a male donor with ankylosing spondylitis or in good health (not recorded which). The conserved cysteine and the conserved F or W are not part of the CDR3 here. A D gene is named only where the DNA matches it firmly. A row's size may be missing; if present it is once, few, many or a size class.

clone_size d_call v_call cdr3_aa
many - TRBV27 ASSLWLATGELF
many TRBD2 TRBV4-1 ASSLPTVAGENTDTQY
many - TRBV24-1 ATSKKETQY
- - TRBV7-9 ASSLESVVLDGYT
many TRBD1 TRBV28 ASSSGQASDYEQY
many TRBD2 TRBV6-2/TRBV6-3 ASSSHSGAYNEQF
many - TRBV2 ASSAGQNTEAF
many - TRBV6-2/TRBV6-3 ASSYPLGFVNIQY
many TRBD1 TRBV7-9 ASSFDRGWGNQPQH
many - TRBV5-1 ASRSQTDTNEKLF
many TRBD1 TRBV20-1 SACGQGVAEAF